This T cell receptor (beta chain) originates from a study of blood T cell repertoires in COVID-19. The overall study: Specimens from acute and convalescent COVID-19 originated in the United States, Italy and Spain. T cells, B-cell-depleted T cells, or PBMCs provided the cDNA or gDNA that served as material.

J gave up 5 bases and V 4 bases, and 8 bases lay outside the gene matches. Looked up from germline, CDR1 is SGHVS and CDR2 is FNYEAQ. The CDR3 covers 16 residues. Authors' data handling: Reference gene primers were amplified, and this amplification served to estimate nucleated cell counts. Produced via immunoSEQ multiplex PCR; TCRdb's table is partial and in-frame only. V and J calls and clone size follow that table, whereas D and trimming were derived from the DNA. The repertoire holds around 140,000 clones, with 85% to 90% as singletons. The rearrangement uses TRBV7-6 and TRBJ2-5, with 12 bases lining up with TRBD2. The source material was peripheral blood. The clonotype was recovered from a man aged 45-60 years with active COVID-19. CDR3 sequence reads: CASSSPLAGGTETQYF. The CDR3 DNA sequence: TGTGCCAGCAGCTCCCCCCTAGCGGGGGGGACGGAGACCCAGTACTTC.